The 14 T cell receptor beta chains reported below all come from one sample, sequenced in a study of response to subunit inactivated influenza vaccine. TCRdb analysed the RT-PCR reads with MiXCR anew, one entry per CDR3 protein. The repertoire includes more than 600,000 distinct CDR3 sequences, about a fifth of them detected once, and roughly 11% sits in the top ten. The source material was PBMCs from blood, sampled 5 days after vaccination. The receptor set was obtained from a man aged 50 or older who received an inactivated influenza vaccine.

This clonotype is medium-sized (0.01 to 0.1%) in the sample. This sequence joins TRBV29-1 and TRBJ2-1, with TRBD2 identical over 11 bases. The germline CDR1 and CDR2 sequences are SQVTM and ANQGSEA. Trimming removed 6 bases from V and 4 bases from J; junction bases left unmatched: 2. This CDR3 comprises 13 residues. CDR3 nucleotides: TGCAGCGTCCGACTAGCGGGGTACAATGAGCAGTTCTTC. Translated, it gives CSVRLAGYNEQFF.

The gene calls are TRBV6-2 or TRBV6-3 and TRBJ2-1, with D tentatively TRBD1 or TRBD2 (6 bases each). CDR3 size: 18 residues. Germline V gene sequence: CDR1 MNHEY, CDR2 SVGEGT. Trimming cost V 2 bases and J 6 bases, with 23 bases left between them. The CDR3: CASSYELVAGQRPNEQFF. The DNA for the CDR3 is TGTGCCAGCAGTTACGAGTTGGTGGCGGGACAACGCCCCAATGAGCAGTTCTTC.

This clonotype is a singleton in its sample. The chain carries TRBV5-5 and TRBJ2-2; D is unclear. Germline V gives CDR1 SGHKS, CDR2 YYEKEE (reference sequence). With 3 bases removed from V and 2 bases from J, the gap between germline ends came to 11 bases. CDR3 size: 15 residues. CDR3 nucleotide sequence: TGTGCCAGCAGCTCTATCGGAGTAAACACCGGGGAGCTGTTTTTT. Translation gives CASSSIGVNTGELFF. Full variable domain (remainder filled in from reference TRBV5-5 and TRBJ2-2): DAGVTQSPTHLIKTRGQQVTLRCSPISGHKSVSWYQQVLGQGPQFIFQYYEKEERGRGNFPDRFSARQFPNYSSELNVNALLLGDSALYLCASSSIGVNTGELFFGEGSRLTVL.

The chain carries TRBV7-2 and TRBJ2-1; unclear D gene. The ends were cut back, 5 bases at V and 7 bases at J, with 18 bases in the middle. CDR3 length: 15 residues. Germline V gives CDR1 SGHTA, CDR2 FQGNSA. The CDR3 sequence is CASSPPRTVYNEQFF. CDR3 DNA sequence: TGTGCCAGCAGCCCGCCCCGGACGGTCTATAATGAGCAGTTCTTC.

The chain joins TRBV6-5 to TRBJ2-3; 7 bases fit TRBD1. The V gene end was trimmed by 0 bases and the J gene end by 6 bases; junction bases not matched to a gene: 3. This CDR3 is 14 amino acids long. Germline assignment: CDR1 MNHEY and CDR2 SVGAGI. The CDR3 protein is CASSYSSRGDTQYF. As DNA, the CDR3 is TGTGCCAGCAGTTACTCGAGCAGGGGGGATACGCAGTATTTT.

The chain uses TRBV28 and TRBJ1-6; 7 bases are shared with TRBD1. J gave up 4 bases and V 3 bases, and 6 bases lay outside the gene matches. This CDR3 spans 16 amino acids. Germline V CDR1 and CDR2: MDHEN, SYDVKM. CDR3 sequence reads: CASSFTGTAYNSPLHF. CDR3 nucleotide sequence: TGTGCCAGCAGTTTCACCGGGACAGCATATAATTCACCCCTCCACTTT.

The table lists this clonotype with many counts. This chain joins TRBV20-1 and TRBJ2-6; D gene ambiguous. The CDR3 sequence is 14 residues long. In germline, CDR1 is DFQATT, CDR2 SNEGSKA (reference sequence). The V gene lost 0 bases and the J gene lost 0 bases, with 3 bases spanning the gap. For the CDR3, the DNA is TGCAGTGCTAGAGACAGCTCTGGGGCCAACGTCCTGACTTTC. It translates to CSARDSSGANVLTF.

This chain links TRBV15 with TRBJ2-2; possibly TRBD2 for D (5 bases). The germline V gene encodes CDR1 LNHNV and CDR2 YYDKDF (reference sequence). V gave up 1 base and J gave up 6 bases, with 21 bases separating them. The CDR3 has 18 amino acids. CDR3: CATSRGLGGGRRPGELFF. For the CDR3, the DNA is TGTGCCACCAGCAGAGGGTTAGGAGGTGGTCGCAGACCCGGGGAGCTGTTTTTT.

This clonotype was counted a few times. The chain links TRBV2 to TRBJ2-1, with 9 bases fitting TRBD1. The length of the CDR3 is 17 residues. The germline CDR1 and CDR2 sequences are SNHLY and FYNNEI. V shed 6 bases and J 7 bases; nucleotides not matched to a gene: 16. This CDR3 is CASRLSLDRGKRNEQFF. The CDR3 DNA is TGTGCCAGCAGGTTGAGCCTCGACAGGGGGAAAAGGAATGAGCAGTTCTTC.

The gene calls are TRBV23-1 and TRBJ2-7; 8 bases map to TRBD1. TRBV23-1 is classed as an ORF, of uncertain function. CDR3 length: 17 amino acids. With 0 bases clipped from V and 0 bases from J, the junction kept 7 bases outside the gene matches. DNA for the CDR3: TGCGCCAGCAGTCAATCGGGGCAGGGGGCTACCTCCTACGAGCAGTACTTC. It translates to CASSQSGQGATSYEQYF.

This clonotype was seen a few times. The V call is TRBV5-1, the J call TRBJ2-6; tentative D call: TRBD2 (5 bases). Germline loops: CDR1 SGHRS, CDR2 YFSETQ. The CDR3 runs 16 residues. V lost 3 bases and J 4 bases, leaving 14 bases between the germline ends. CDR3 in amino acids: CASSSLPGSGANVLTF. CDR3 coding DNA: TGCGCCAGCAGCTCCTTACCGGGATCCGGGGCCAACGTCCTGACTTTC.

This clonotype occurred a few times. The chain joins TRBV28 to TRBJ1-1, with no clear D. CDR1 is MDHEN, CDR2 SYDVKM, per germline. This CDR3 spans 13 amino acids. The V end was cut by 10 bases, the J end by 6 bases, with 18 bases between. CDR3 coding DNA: TGTGCCACTAGAACGGGTAGTTGGGCTGAAGCTTTCTTT. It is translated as CATRTGSWAEAFF.

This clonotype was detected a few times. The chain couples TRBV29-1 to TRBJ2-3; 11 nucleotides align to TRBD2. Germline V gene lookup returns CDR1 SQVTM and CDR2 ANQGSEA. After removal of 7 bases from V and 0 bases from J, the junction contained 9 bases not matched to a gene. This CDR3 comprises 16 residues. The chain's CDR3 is CSGSLTSGTSTDTQYF. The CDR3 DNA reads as TGCAGCGGTTCACTGACTAGCGGGACTAGCACAGATACGCAGTATTTT.

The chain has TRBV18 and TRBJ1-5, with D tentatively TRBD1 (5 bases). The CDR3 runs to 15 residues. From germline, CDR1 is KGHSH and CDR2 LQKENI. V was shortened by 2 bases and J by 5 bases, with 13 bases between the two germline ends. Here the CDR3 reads CASSPGGTNYQPQHF. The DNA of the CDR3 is TGTGCCAGCTCACCAGGGGGAACAAACTATCAGCCCCAGCATTTT.